One sample yielded the 17 T cell receptor beta chains listed below, sequenced in a study of vaccination effects on CD4 cells after COVID-19. Profiling relied on immunoSEQ multiplex PCR, and the TCRdb table lists in-frame clones only, not all of them. The data show about 45,000 clones, roughly 80% seen once. Their antigen targets remain unknown. Cultured cells yielded isolated CD4+ T cells after roughly 11 days. The material sequenced was CD4+ T cells from PBMCs cultured without peptide, taken before COVID-19 vaccination. Source of these receptors: a human donor who had a prior SARS-CoV-2 infection.

This clone was recorded a few times. The V and J genes are TRBV5-1 and TRBJ1-5, with TRBD1 identical over 10 bases. The CDR3 has 16 residues. Germline V gives CDR1 SGHRS, CDR2 YFSETQ. V gave up 4 bases and J gave up 8 bases; unmatched junction bases: 12. The CDR3 DNA reads TGCGCCAGCAGCCTTTCCCGGGACAGGGGTAGGGAGCCCCAGCATTTT. It yields the protein CASSLSRDRGREPQHF.

This chain connects TRBV24-1 to TRBJ1-3; D gene ambiguous. Germline loops: CDR1 KGHDR, CDR2 SFDVKD. The germline V and J ends were trimmed by 1 base and 0 bases, with 24 bases remaining between them. The CDR3 loop spans 21 amino acids. DNA of the CDR3: TGTGCCACCAGTGATTTTTCAGAGGCAGAGACCCCTCGAGCCTCTGGAAACACCATATATTTT. Its protein is CATSDFSEAETPRASGNTIYF.

V usage is TRBV7-9 and J usage is TRBJ2-1; D is undetermined. Germline CDR1 SEHNR, CDR2 FQNEAQ (reference sequence). The germline V and J ends were trimmed by 8 bases and 4 bases, with 12 bases remaining between them. The CDR3 is 13 amino acids. CDR3 protein: CASGRAAYNEQFF. The CDR3 DNA is TGTGCCAGCGGCCGCGCTGCATACAATGAGCAGTTCTTC.

The rearrangement joins TRBV9 to TRBJ2-3; no firm D call. Between the trimmed V and J ends, which lost 3 bases and 2 bases, there was a span of 13 bases. Germline V CDR1 and CDR2: SGDLS, YYNGEE. The CDR3 has 15 amino acids. The CDR3 spells CASSAFERTTDTQYF. The CDR3, as DNA: TGTGCCAGCAGCGCTTTCGAGAGAACCACAGATACGCAGTATTTT.

This chain uses TRBV14 with TRBJ2-2, with D hard to call. The length of the CDR3 is 14 residues. V was shortened by 4 bases and J by 1 base, with 7 bases between the two germline ends. CDR1 and CDR2 (germline): SGHDN, FVKESK. CDR3 protein: CASSLFLNTGELFF. As DNA, the CDR3 is TGTGCCAGCAGCCTTTTTCTGAACACCGGGGAGCTGTTTTTT.

The V call is TRBV5-1, the J call TRBJ2-5, with 8 bases fitting TRBD2. V lost 8 bases to trimming and J lost 3 bases; unmatched junction nucleotides: 6. This CDR3 region has 13 residues. Germline CDR1 and CDR2: SGHRS and YFSETQ. The CDR3 region has the DNA TGCGCCAGTCGCCGGCGGGGGGAAGAGACCCAGTACTTC. Translating it yields CASRRRGEETQYF.

The V and J genes are TRBV2 and TRBJ2-2; D may be TRBD2 (6 bases). V dropped 7 bases and J dropped 5 bases, with 11 bases sitting between them. The CDR3 has 13 amino acids. CDR1 and CDR2 from the germline V gene are SNHLY and FYNNEI. For the CDR3, the DNA is TGTGCCAGCACCCGGGAGCAAACCGGGGAGCTGTTTTTT. As protein: CASTREQTGELFF.

In its sample, this clone was seen a few times. The V gene is TRBV7-3, the J gene TRBJ1-5; D remains unclear. The CDR3 has 13 amino acids. Germline lookup yields CDR1 SGHTA and CDR2 FQGTGA. Trimming pared 0 bases from V and 10 bases from J, leaving 10 bases between. CDR3 sequence (DNA): TGTGCCAGCAGCTTAACGGACGGGTCTCCCCAGCATTTT. This sequence encodes CASSLTDGSPQHF.

This sequence joins TRBV6-4 and TRBJ1-5, with D uncertain. Germline assignment: CDR1 MRHNA and CDR2 SNTAGT. V was cut by 0 bases and J by 0 bases, with 12 bases left in between. There are 17 residues in the CDR3. CDR3 DNA: TGTGCCAGCAGTGACTCTAACAGCGAACCTAGCAATCAGCCCCAGCATTTT. Amino acids: CASSDSNSEPSNQPQHF.

In this sample, this clone turned up a few times. The rearrangement uses TRBV9 and TRBJ2-1; TRBD1 or TRBD2 may be the D gene (5 bases each). Germline values: CDR1 SGDLS, CDR2 YYNGEE. V lost 0 bases, J lost 7 bases, and 11 bases lay in between. This CDR3 is 14 amino acids long. The CDR3 spells CASSVGNRRNEQFF. CDR3 nucleotide sequence: TGTGCCAGCAGCGTAGGTAACAGGAGGAATGAGCAGTTCTTC.

This clone showed up just a few times. The chain joins TRBV9 to TRBJ1-2, with TRBD1 as a possible D gene (6 bases). With 7 bases removed from V and 4 bases from J, the gap between germline ends came to 20 bases. Germline loops: CDR1 SGDLS, CDR2 YYNGEE. The CDR3 covers 15 residues. Here the CDR3 reads CASGGQQGVSYGYTF. The DNA for the CDR3 is TGTGCCAGCGGGGGGCAACAGGGCGTGAGCTATGGCTACACCTTC.

This chain uses TRBV6-5 with TRBJ1-1; 9 bases map to TRBD1. Trimming at V came to 6 bases and at J to 3 bases, leaving 2 bases not matched to a gene. This CDR3 has 13 residues. The germline CDR1 and CDR2 sequences are MNHEY and SVGAGI. For the CDR3, the DNA is TGTGCCAGCAGGAGGACAGGGGACACTGAAGCTTTCTTT. Encoded protein: CASRRTGDTEAFF.

The chain uses TRBV7-9 and TRBJ2-3; D unresolved. Deletions cut 5 bases from V and 4 bases from J, with 19 bases between. The germline gives CDR1 SEHNR, CDR2 FQNEAQ (reference sequence). This CDR3 is built from 16 residues. The CDR3 sequence: CASSHQVIGFPDTQYF. In DNA, the CDR3 is TGTGCCAGCAGCCACCAGGTTATTGGGTTTCCAGATACGCAGTATTTT.

The chain combines TRBV13 with TRBJ1-2; D might be TRBD1 (5 bases). V was cut by 4 bases and J by 0 bases, with 21 bases left in between. The CDR3 is 18 amino acids. The germline gives CDR1 PRHDT, CDR2 FYEKMQ (reference sequence). CDR3 amino acids: CASSSSPGTDSSNYGYTF. CDR3 DNA: TGTGCCAGCAGCTCCTCCCCAGGGACTGACAGTTCTAACTATGGCTACACCTTC. The full variable domain, rest sourced from reference TRBV13 and TRBJ1-2, is AAGVIQSPRHLIKEKRETATLKCYPIPRHDTVYWYQQGPGQDPQFLISFYEKMQSDKGSIPDRFSAQQFSDYHSELNMSSLELGDSALYFCASSSSPGTDSSNYGYTFGSGTRLTVV.

The chain couples TRBV9 to TRBJ2-5; no reliable D call. Germline V lookup: CDR1 SGDLS, CDR2 YYNGEE. This CDR3 has 15 residues. Trimming left V 0 bases short and J 1 base short, with 10 bases between. The CDR3 DNA reads TGTGCCAGCAGCGTAGCCCCGACGCCCCAAGAGACCCAGTACTTC. It encodes CASSVAPTPQETQYF.

The chain uses TRBV5-1 and TRBJ1-2, with unresolved D. The CDR3 contains 14 residues. Trimming stripped 2 bases from V and 6 bases from J, with 14 bases between. The germline gives CDR1 SGHRS, CDR2 YFSETQ. The CDR3 DNA is TGCGCCAGCAGCTTCGAGGCGGGAATCGATGGCTACACCTTC. Protein sequence: CASSFEAGIDGYTF.

This sequence joins TRBV28 and TRBJ2-5; the D call may be TRBD1 or TRBD2 (5 bases each). The CDR3 runs 14 residues. The V gene lost 3 bases and the J gene lost 4 bases, with 12 bases spanning the gap. Germline V gives CDR1 MDHEN, CDR2 SYDVKM. CDR3 loop: CASSFVGPGETQYF. In nucleotides, the CDR3 is TGTGCCAGCAGTTTCGTGGGACCGGGAGAGACCCAGTACTTC.